This T cell receptor beta chain was retrieved from a study of OX40 agonist ivuxolimab in advanced cancers. Study as a whole: The drug used for patients, ivuxolimab, was an agonistic anti-OX40 (CD134) antibody. At around 83% male, the cohort had a mean age of 60 years, ranging from 23 to 79.

Autoimmune disease history or systemic immunosuppression led to patient exclusion. Here immunoSEQ multiplex PCR was the method, and the copy in TCRdb shows in-frame clones only, minus some. The sample includes 77,000 or so clones, about nine tenths seen only once; the top ten take more than 1.5%. The CDR3 is 14 amino acids. Trimming cost V 7 bases and J 5 bases, with 19 bases left between them. In germline, CDR1 is SQVTM, CDR2 ANQGSEA. The chain employs TRBV29-1 and TRBJ2-3, with D possibly called TRBD1 or TRBD2 (5 bases each). The clonotype originates from an adult with an advanced solid tumor such as melanoma, head and neck, liver or kidney cancer. The source was CD4+ or CD8+ T cells sorted from blood, collected in a trial of the OX40 agonist ivuxolimab. CDR3 in DNA: TGCAGCGAGCGGCCCCACTACAGGTTAGATACGCAGTATTTT. This codes for CSERPHYRLDTQYF.